This T cell receptor beta chain comes out of a study of T cells in tumors after PD-1 blockade. Generated by immunoSEQ multiplex PCR, the TCRdb table keeps only in-frame clones and is missing some. In the table there are tens of thousands of clones, roughly 76% of which are singletons. The CDR3 runs 15 residues. The germline gives CDR1 KGHSH, CDR2 LQKENI. V was cut by 3 bases and J by 0 bases, with 8 bases left in between. Sequencing was performed on PBMCs, taken after anti-PD-1 treatment. V usage is TRBV18 and J usage is TRBJ2-2; D might be TRBD1 (5 bases). The receptor was derived from a human donor with basal cell carcinoma. As DNA, the CDR3 is TGTGCCAGCTCACCGACGACAGCGAACACCGGGGAGCTGTTTTTT. Translated, it gives CASSPTTANTGELFF.